The sequence of this T cell receptor beta chain was determined in a study of T cell responses to AZD1222 COVID-19 vaccine. General study results and limits: There were vaccine-associated CD4 TCRs across spike, dominant at 160-218 and 743-854. Targeting of unmutated variant regions was reportedly seen in nearly half of spike-specific TCRs. Repertoire samples came only from after the peak T cell response. Baseline seropositives among AZD1222 recipients totaled only 6 or 7.

As for this clone: Its cognate antigen is unknown.

Only in-frame clones appear in the TCRdb table, and some are missing; sequencing was by immunoSEQ multiplex PCR. There are around 210,000 clones in the sample; about 94% occur only once, and about 1.5% lies in the top ten. Sequenced here: peripheral blood, sampled 28 days after the second dose of the MenACWY control vaccine. The receptor comes from an adult who received the MenACWY meningococcal vaccine as a control.

The CDR3, as DNA: TGTGCCAGTAGCGGTGATACAGGGATCTATGGCTACACCTTC. It is translated as CASSGDTGIYGYTF. The J gene is TRBJ1-2, the V gene TRBV19; possibly TRBD1 for D (6 bases). The CDR3 contains 14 residues. Germline CDR1 and CDR2: LNHDA and SQIVND (reference sequence). V lost 6 bases and J 4 bases, leaving 15 bases between the germline ends.